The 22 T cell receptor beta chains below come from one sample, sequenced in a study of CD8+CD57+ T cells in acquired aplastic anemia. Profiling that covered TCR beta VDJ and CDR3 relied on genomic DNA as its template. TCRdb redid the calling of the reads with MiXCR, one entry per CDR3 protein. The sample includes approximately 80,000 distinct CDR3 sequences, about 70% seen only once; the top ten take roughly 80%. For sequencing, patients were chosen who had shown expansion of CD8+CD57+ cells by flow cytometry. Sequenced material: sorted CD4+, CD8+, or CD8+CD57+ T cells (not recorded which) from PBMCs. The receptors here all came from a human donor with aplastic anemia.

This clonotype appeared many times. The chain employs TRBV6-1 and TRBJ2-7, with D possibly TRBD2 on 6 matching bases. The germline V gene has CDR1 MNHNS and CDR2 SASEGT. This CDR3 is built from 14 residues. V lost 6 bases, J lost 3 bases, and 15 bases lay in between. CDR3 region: CASRNPGLIYEQYF. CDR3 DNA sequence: TGTGCCAGCAGAAATCCGGGACTCATCTACGAGCAGTACTTC.

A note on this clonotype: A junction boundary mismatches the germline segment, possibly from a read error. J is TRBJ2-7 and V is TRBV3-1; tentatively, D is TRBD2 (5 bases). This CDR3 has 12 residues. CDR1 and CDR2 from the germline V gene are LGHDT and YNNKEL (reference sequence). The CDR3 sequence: CASSFNSRERYF. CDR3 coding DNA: TGTGCCAGCAGCTTCAACAGTAGGGAGCGGTACTTC.

CDR3 coding DNA: TGCGCCAGCAGCTTGCAAGGACAGGACAATGAGCAGTTCTTC. Translating gives CASSLQGQDNEQFF. J is TRBJ2-1 and V is TRBV5-1; TRBD1 aligns across 7 bases. The V gene's germline CDR1 is SGHRS and CDR2 YFSETQ. V shed 1 base and J 5 bases; nucleotides not matched to a gene: 3. This CDR3 spans 14 amino acids.

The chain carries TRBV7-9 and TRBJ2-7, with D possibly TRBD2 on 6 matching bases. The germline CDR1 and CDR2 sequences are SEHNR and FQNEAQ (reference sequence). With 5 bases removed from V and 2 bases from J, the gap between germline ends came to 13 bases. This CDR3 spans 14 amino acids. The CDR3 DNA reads TGTGCCAGCAGCCGGGGCGGGAATCCCTACGAGCAGTACTTC. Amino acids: CASSRGGNPYEQYF.

CDR3 DNA sequence: TGTGCCAGCAGCTTGACTAGCGGTTTCACAGATACGCAGTATTTT. Protein product: CASSLTSGFTDTQYF. V is TRBV11-1 and J is TRBJ2-3; 9 nucleotides line up with TRBD2. CDR1 and CDR2 (germline): SGHAT, FQDESV (reference sequence). This CDR3 is built from 15 residues. The J segment lost 2 bases and the V segment lost 3 bases, leaving 3 bases of the junction unmatched.

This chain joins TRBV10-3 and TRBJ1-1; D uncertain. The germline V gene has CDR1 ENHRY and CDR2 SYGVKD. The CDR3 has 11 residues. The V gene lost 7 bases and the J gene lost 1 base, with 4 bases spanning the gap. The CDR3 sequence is CAIKENTEAFF. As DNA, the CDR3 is TGTGCCATCAAGGAGAACACTGAAGCTTTCTTT.

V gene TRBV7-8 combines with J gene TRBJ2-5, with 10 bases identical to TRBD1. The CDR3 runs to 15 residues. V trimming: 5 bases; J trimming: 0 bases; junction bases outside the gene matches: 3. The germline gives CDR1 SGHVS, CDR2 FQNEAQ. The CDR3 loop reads CASSPGQGHQETQYF. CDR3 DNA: TGTGCCAGCAGCCCGGGACAGGGGCACCAAGAGACCCAGTACTTC.

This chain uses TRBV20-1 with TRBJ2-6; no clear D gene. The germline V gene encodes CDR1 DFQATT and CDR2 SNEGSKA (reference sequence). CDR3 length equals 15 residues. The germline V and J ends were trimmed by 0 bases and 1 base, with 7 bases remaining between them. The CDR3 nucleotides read TGCAGTGCTAGAGATTTAGGGTCTGGGGCCAACGTCCTGACTTTC. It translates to CSARDLGSGANVLTF.

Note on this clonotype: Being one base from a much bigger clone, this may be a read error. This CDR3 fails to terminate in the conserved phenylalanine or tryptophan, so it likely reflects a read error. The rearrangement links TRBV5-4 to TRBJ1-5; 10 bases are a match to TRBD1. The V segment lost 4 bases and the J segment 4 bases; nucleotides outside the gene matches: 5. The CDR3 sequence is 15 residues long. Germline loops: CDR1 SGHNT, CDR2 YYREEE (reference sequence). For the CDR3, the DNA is TGTGCCAGCAGCCAGGGGACAGGGGAGAATCAGCCCCAGCATCTT. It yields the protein CASSQGTGENQPQHL.

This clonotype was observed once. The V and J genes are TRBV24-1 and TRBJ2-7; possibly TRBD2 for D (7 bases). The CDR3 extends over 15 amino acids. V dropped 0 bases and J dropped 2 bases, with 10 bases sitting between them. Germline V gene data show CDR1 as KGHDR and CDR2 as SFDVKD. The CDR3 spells CATSDLGGAAYEQYF. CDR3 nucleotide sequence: TGTGCCACCAGTGATTTGGGGGGGGCGGCCTACGAGCAGTACTTC.

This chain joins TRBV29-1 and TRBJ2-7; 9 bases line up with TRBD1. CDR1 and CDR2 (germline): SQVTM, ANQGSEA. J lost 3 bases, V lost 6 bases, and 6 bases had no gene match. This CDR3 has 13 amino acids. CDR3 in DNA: TGCAGCGTACAGGGGGCTACAGACTACGAGCAGTACTTC. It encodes CSVQGATDYEQYF.

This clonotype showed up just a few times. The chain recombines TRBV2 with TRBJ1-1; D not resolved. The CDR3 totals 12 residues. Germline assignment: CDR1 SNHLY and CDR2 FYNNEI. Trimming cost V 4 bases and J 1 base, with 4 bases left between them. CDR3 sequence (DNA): TGTGCCAGCAGTGTGGCGAACACTGAAGCTTTCTTT. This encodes CASSVANTEAFF. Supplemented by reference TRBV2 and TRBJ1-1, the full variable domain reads EPEVTQTPSHQVTQMGQEVILRCVPISNHLYFYWYRQILGQKVEFLVSFYNNEISEKSEIFDDQFSVERPDGSNFTLKIRSTKLEDSAMYFCASSVANTEAFFGQGTRLTVV.

CDR3 in DNA: TGTGCCAGCAGTGAGGCGGGGTGGTCACCCCTCCACTTT. It specifies CASSEAGWSPLHF. The chain uses TRBV2 and TRBJ1-6; D not resolved. CDR1 and CDR2 from the germline V gene are SNHLY and FYNNEI. V lost 3 bases and J lost 10, with 10 bases in between. The CDR3 loop spans 13 amino acids.

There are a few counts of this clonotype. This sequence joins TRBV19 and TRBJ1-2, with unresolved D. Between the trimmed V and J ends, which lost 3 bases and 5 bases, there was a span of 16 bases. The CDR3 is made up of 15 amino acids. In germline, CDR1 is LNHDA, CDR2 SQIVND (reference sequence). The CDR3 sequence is CASSISAGGGYGYTF. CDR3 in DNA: TGTGCCAGTAGTATCTCGGCGGGAGGTGGATATGGCTACACCTTC.

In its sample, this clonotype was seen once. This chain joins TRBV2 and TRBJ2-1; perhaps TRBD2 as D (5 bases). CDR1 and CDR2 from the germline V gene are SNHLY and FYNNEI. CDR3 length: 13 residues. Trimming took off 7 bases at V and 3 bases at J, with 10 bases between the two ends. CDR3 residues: CASTPGIYNEQFF. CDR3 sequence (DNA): TGTGCCAGCACCCCCGGGATCTACAATGAGCAGTTCTTC.

CDR3 bases: TGTGCCATACGGGCCGCTAATTCACCCCTCCACTTT. Translating gives CAIRAANSPLHF. The J gene is TRBJ1-6, the V gene TRBV10-3; D not resolved. Germline CDR1 reads ENHRY; CDR2 reads SYGVKD. V shed 9 bases and J shed 6 bases, with 9 bases lying between them. This CDR3 comprises 12 residues.

CDR3 protein: CASSLGARGGYEQYF. CDR3 nucleotide sequence: TGTGCCAGCAGCCTAGGCGCTCGAGGGGGCTACGAGCAGTACTTC. This rearrangement joins TRBV7-2 to TRBJ2-7; D possibly corresponds to TRBD1 (6 bases). Between the trimmed V and J ends, which lost 5 bases and 3 bases, there was a span of 17 bases. The CDR3 has 15 residues. Germline assignment: CDR1 SGHTA and CDR2 FQGNSA.

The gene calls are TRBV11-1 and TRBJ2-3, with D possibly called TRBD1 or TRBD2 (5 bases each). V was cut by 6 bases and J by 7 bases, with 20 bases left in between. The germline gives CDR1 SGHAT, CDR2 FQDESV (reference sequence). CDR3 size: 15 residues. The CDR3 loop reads CASSGGQVPPHTQYF. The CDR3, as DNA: TGTGCCAGCAGTGGAGGACAAGTCCCTCCCCATACGCAGTATTTT.

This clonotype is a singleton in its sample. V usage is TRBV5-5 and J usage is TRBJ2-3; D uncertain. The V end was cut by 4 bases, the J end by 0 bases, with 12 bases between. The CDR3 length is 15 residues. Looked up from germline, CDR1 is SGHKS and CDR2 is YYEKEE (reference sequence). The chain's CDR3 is CASSPTGRSTDTQYF. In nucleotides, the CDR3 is TGTGCCAGCAGCCCAACCGGACGGAGCACAGATACGCAGTATTTT.

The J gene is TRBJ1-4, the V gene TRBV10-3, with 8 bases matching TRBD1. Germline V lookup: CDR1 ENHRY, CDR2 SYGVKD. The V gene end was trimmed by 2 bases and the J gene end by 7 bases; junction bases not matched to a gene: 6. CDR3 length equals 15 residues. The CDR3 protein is CAISEARGRGEKLFF. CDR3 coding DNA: TGTGCCATCAGTGAGGCCAGGGGGCGCGGTGAAAAACTGTTTTTT.

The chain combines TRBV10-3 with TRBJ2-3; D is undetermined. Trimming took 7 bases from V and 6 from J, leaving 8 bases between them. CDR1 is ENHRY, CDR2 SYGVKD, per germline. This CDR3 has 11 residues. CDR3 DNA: TGTGCCATCACTACCGGGGATACGCAGTATTTT. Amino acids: CAITTGDTQYF.

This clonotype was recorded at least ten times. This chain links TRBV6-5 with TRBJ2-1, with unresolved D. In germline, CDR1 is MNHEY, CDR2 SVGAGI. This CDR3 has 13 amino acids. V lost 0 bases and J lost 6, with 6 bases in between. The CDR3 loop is CASSYSGPNEQFF. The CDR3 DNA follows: TGTGCCAGCAGTTACTCCGGGCCCAATGAGCAGTTCTTC.